This TCR beta chain was recorded in a study of blood T cell repertoires in COVID-19. Turning to the study itself: Spain, Italy and the United States supplied samples that represented acute and convalescent COVID-19.

In germline, CDR1 is KGHSY, CDR2 FQNENV. The V and J ends lost 4 bases and 11 bases respectively, with 15 bases between them. The CDR3 is 13 amino acids. The data were produced by immunoSEQ multiplex PCR, yet TCRdb's version contains in-frame clones alone and is incomplete. The sample yields hundreds of thousands of clones, more than 85% seen once. The gene calls are TRBV16 and TRBJ1-5; D remains ambiguous. The TCR sequence derives from a man aged 60 to 75 with COVID-19, enrolled during active disease. Sequencing input: peripheral blood. CDR3 sequence reads: CASSPIRTSSQHF. The CDR3 coding sequence is TGTGCCAGCAGCCCTATAAGAACGAGCTCCCAGCATTTT.